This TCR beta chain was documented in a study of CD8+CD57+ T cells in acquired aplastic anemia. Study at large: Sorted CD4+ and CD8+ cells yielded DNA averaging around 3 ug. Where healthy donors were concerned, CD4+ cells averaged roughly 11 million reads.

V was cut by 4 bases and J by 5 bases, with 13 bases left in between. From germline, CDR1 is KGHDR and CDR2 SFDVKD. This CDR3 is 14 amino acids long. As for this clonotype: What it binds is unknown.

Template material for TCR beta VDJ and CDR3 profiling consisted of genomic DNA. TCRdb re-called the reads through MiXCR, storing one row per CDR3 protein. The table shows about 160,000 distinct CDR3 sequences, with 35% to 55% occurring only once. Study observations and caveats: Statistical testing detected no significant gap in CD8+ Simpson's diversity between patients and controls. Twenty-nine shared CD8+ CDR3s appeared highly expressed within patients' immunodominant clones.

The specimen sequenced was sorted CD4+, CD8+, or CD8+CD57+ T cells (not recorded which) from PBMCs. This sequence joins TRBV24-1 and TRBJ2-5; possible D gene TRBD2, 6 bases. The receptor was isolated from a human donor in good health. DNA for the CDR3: TGTGCCACCAGTGACCCGACTAGTTTGGAGACCCAGTACTTC. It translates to CATSDPTSLETQYF.